The clone carrying this T cell receptor (beta chain) has a handful of counts. This sample stems from a study of control samples from healthy donors and cancer patients. The CDR3 contains 20 residues. Germline CDR1 reads MDHEN; CDR2 reads SYDVKM. V shed 6 bases, J shed 4 bases, and the junction held 20 bases outside the gene matches. Clones were read by immunoSEQ multiplex PCR, and TCRdb kept only the in-frame ones, dropping some. The sample carries roughly 120,000 clones, just over 90% recorded once. The TCR sequence derives from a woman between 18 and 30 years old in good health. Specimen: blood. The V and J genes are TRBV28 and TRBJ2-2; 10 bases align to TRBD1. The CDR3 bases are TGTGCCAGCAGCTATATCTTCCCCTCCGTTAGACAGGGGGCCACCGGGGAGCTGTTTTTT. Translation gives CASSYIFPSVRQGATGELFF. The full variable domain, with the rest looked up from reference TRBV28 and TRBJ2-2, is DVKVTQSSRYLVKRTGEKVFLECVQDMDHENMFWYRQDPGLGLRLIYFSYDVKMKEKGDIPEGYSVSREKKERFSLILESASTNQTSMYLCASSYIFPSVRQGATGELFFGEGSRLTVL.